This T cell receptor beta chain comes out of a study of technical replicates of blood from a handful of donors. From germline, CDR1 is SGHNT and CDR2 YYREEE (reference sequence). V lost 4 bases, J lost 0 bases, and 7 bases stayed unmatched. The CDR3 extends over 15 amino acids. Sequencing used immunoSEQ multiplex PCR; TCRdb keeps in-frame clones, though not all of them. This table has about 70,000 clones, about 94% appearing once. V gene TRBV5-4 combines with J gene TRBJ2-7, with 7 bases that match TRBD1. The specimen was T cells isolated from PBMCs. The sequence derives from a human donor in good health. In nucleotides, the CDR3 is TGTGCCAGCAGCCCAGTGACAGGGAGCTCCTACGAGCAGTACTTC. Its protein is CASSPVTGSSYEQYF. Based on the CDR3 plus reference TRBV5-4 and TRBJ2-7, the full variable domain is ETGVTQSPTHLIKTRGQQVTLRCSSQSGHNTVSWYQQALGQGPQFIFQYYREEENGRGNFPPRFSGLQFPNYSSELNVNALELDDSALYLCASSPVTGSSYEQYFGPGTRLTVT.